Shown below are 31 T cell receptor beta chains from a single sample sequenced in a study of T cell repertoires in cytomegalovirus infection. MiXCR, run by TCRdb on the reads, gives a single entry per CDR3 protein. The data show roughly 250,000 distinct CDR3 sequences, approximately 22% seen once. The sample taken for sequencing was CD8+ T cells from PBMCs. These receptors all stem from a human donor in good health (CMV status not recorded). Some clones in this sample may be carry-over from other donors' samples.

The V gene is TRBV6-6, the J gene TRBJ2-5, with D hard to call. V lost 0 bases and J 5 bases, leaving 16 bases between the germline ends. This CDR3 has 16 residues. Germline V gives CDR1 MNHNY, CDR2 SVGAGI (reference sequence). The CDR3 coding sequence is TGTGCCAGCAGTTACTCGATCCCGAGTTTAGGGGAGACCCAGTACTTC. Its protein is CASSYSIPSLGETQYF.

There are a few counts of this clonotype. The CDR3 spells CASSGGKGLTRGDTQYF. The CDR3 DNA is TGTGCCAGCAGCGGTGGGAAGGGATTGACGAGGGGAGATACGCAGTATTTT. V is TRBV9 and J is TRBJ2-3, with D perhaps TRBD1 or TRBD2 (5 bases each). The V and J ends lost 3 bases and 5 bases respectively, with 22 bases between them. The CDR3 has 17 residues. The germline V gene has CDR1 SGDLS and CDR2 YYNGEE.

The V gene is TRBV6-6, the J gene TRBJ2-7, with TRBD1 matching 9 bases. The CDR3 runs 12 residues. Germline V gene lookup returns CDR1 MNHNY and CDR2 SVGAGI (reference sequence). Unmatched junction bases numbered 3, after V lost 8 bases and J lost 4 bases. The DNA of the CDR3 is TGTGCCAGCGGGGACAGGGTATACGAGCAGTACTTC. It translates to CASGDRVYEQYF.

The sample holds many counts of this clonotype. The chain combines TRBV19 with TRBJ2-1; D is perhaps TRBD1 or TRBD2 (6 bases each). The CDR3 has 16 amino acids. CDR1 and CDR2 from the germline V gene are LNHDA and SQIVND (reference sequence). V was trimmed by 5 bases and J by 0 bases, leaving 14 bases between them. The CDR3 bases are TGTGCCAGTAGTTTGGAGGGGGGAAGCTCCTACAATGAGCAGTTCTTC. It codes for CASSLEGGSSYNEQFF. Variable domain in full (rest from reference TRBV19 and TRBJ2-1): DGGITQSPKYLFRKEGQNVTLSCEQNLNHDAMYWYRQDPGQGLRLIYYSQIVNDFQKGDIAEGYSVSREKKESFPLTVTSAQKNPTAFYLCASSLEGGSSYNEQFFGPGTRLTVL.

This clonotype turned up a few times. The chain combines TRBV7-2 with TRBJ2-1; possible D gene TRBD2, 6 bases. The CDR3 consists of 17 residues. V was pared by 2 bases and J by 0 bases, with 14 bases between. Per the germline V gene, CDR1 is SGHTA and CDR2 is FQGNSA. CDR3 region: CASSLFGGESSYNEQFF. The DNA of the CDR3 is TGTGCCAGCAGCTTATTCGGGGGAGAGAGCTCCTACAATGAGCAGTTCTTC.

As for this clonotype: The junction departs from the called germline gene at one end, perhaps through a read error. DNA of the CDR3: TGTGCCGGCAGTTTTGGTTGGGGGTCAAGCTCTGGGGCCAACGTCCTGACTTTC. Translated, it gives CAGSFGWGSSSGANVLTF. The rearrangement links TRBV12-3 or TRBV12-4 to TRBJ2-6; D is tentatively TRBD1 or TRBD2 (5 bases each). The CDR3 extends over 18 amino acids.

J is TRBJ2-6 and V is TRBV9, with a tentative D call TRBD2 (6 bases). V lost 3 bases and J lost 0, with 13 bases in between. The CDR3 extends over 17 amino acids. Germline-derived CDR1 and CDR2 are SGDLS and YYNGEE. This CDR3 reads CASSETRESSGANVLTF. The CDR3 region has the DNA TGTGCCAGCAGCGAGACCCGGGAGAGCTCTGGGGCCAACGTCCTGACTTTC.

This clonotype turned up a few times. The V call is TRBV12-3 or TRBV12-4, the J call TRBJ2-7; a possible D gene is TRBD1 (9 bases). The CDR3 has 19 amino acids. V was clipped by 6 bases and J by 2 bases, with 29 bases between them. CDR3 coding DNA: TGTGCCAGCAGCCTACAGGGGGCATTGGAGCGGGGGTACCCCTACGAGCAGTACTTC. This gives the protein CASSLQGALERGYPYEQYF.

This clonotype has just a few counts. The chain has TRBV20-1 and TRBJ2-7; TRBD2 matches at 12 bases. Germline V lookup: CDR1 DFQATT, CDR2 SNEGSKA (reference sequence). This CDR3 is 12 amino acids long. V dropped 5 bases and J dropped 7; count of bases not matched to a gene: 3. The CDR3 region is CSAWTSGVEQYF. The CDR3 coding sequence is TGCAGTGCTTGGACTAGCGGGGTTGAGCAGTACTTC.

The chain is built from TRBV7-9 and TRBJ2-7; 7 bases align to TRBD1. Trimming at V came to 4 bases and at J to 0 bases, leaving 3 bases not matched to a gene. Germline loops: CDR1 SEHNR, CDR2 FQNEAQ (reference sequence). This CDR3 spans 14 amino acids. CDR3 DNA sequence: TGTGCCAGCAGCTCCAGACAGGGCTCCTACGAGCAGTACTTC. Translation: CASSSRQGSYEQYF.

This chain connects TRBV7-2 to TRBJ2-2, with D possibly TRBD2 on 6 matching bases. Looked up from germline, CDR1 is SGHTA and CDR2 is FQGNSA. CDR3 length: 16 residues. Trimming took 1 base from V and 2 from J, leaving 11 bases between them. The CDR3 protein is CASSLVGGGNTGELFF. CDR3 sequence (DNA): TGTGCCAGCAGCTTAGTCGGGGGAGGAAACACCGGGGAGCTGTTTTTT.

This clonotype is a singleton in its sample. The gene calls are TRBV5-5 and TRBJ2-2, with D unclear. Per germline, CDR1 SGHKS and CDR2 YYEKEE (reference sequence). This CDR3 has 14 amino acids. Deletions cut 2 bases from V and 1 base from J, with 6 bases between. The CDR3 reads CASSFFLNTGELFF. CDR3 bases: TGTGCCAGCAGCTTTTTTCTGAACACCGGGGAGCTGTTTTTT.

Notes on this clonotype: At one end, the junction sequence differs from germline, possibly due to a read error. The V call is TRBV2, the J call TRBJ2-6; D is possibly TRBD1 (5 bases). Germline CDR1 is SNHLY and CDR2 is FYNNEI. This CDR3 has 19 residues. The CDR3 DNA reads as TGTGCCAGCAGCGACTCGGTAGGGTGGAGTGGCTCTGGGGCCAACGTCCGGACTTTC. Translation gives CASSDSVGWSGSGANVRTF.

The chain combines TRBV29-1 with TRBJ2-2; the match to TRBD1 covers 8 bases. V trimming: 7 bases; J trimming: 4 bases; junction bases outside the gene matches: 8. Germline values: CDR1 SQVTM, CDR2 ANQGSEA. This CDR3 is 14 amino acids long. The CDR3 nucleotides read TGCAGCGCGACAGGGGTAGGGTTCACCGGGGAGCTGTTTTTT. Protein: CSATGVGFTGELFF.

A few counts support this clonotype. This rearrangement joins TRBV2 to TRBJ1-5; 7 bases line up with TRBD1. Germline values: CDR1 SNHLY, CDR2 FYNNEI. J was trimmed by 7 bases and V by 1 base; bases with no gene match: 4. This CDR3 is 14 amino acids long. CDR3: CASSEEQGFQPQHF. CDR3 coding DNA: TGTGCCAGCAGTGAAGAACAGGGGTTCCAGCCCCAGCATTTT. Combining the CDR3 with reference TRBV2 and TRBJ1-5 gives the whole variable domain EPEVTQTPSHQVTQMGQEVILRCVPISNHLYFYWYRQILGQKVEFLVSFYNNEISEKSEIFDDQFSVERPDGSNFTLKIRSTKLEDSAMYFCASSEEQGFQPQHFGDGTRLSIL.

There are many counts of this clonotype. The chain has TRBV7-8 and TRBJ2-3, with TRBD2 matching over 7 bases. CDR1 is SGHVS, CDR2 FQNEAQ, per germline. J lost 2 bases, V lost 8 bases, and 7 bases had no gene match. This CDR3 region has 14 residues. CDR3 protein: CASGKRGFTDTQYF. DNA of the CDR3: TGTGCCAGCGGGAAGCGGGGTTTCACAGATACGCAGTATTTT.

This clonotype was counted only a few times. The rearrangement links TRBV7-3 to TRBJ2-3; unclear D gene. Trimming shortened V by 1 base and J by 4 bases, and 12 bases separated the two germline ends. Germline CDR1 SGHTA, CDR2 FQGTGA. The CDR3 totals 15 residues. CDR3 sequence (DNA): TGTGCCAGCAGCTTAATCTTATCCCTTTCAGATACGCAGTATTTT. Its translation: CASSLILSLSDTQYF.

CDR3 protein: CSARDPAAGGPPYNEQFF. In DNA, the CDR3 is TGCAGTGCTAGAGATCCCGCAGCGGGGGGGCCCCCCTACAATGAGCAGTTCTTC. This chain joins TRBV20-1 and TRBJ2-1; 10 bases agree with TRBD2. CDR1 and CDR2 from the germline V gene are DFQATT and SNEGSKA (reference sequence). The CDR3 length is 18 residues. The J segment lost 2 bases and the V segment lost 0 bases, leaving 10 bases of the junction unmatched.

The gene calls are TRBV6-2 or TRBV6-3 and TRBJ2-1; D not certain. The V end lost 6 bases, the J end lost 9 bases, and 12 bases lay between the germline ends. There are 12 residues in the CDR3. The V gene's germline CDR1 is MNHEY and CDR2 SVGEGT. This chain's CDR3 is CASSHTQFEQFF. The CDR3 DNA sequence: TGTGCCAGCAGCCATACCCAGTTTGAGCAGTTCTTC.

The rearrangement links TRBV19 to TRBJ1-1; 10 bases are shared with TRBD1. CDR1 is LNHDA, CDR2 SQIVND, per germline (reference sequence). V was clipped by 2 bases and J by 3 bases; unmatched bases: 9. CDR3 length: 17 residues. CDR3: CASSIRRGQGVHTEAFF. The CDR3 region has the DNA TGTGCCAGTAGTATACGCCGAGGACAGGGGGTGCACACTGAAGCTTTCTTT.

In this sample, this clonotype turned up a few times. The V and J genes are TRBV2 and TRBJ2-1, with D perhaps matching TRBD1 (5 bases). V was trimmed by 6 bases and J by 8 bases, leaving 11 bases between them. The CDR3 consists of 12 residues. Germline lookup yields CDR1 SNHLY and CDR2 FYNNEI. The CDR3 protein is CASRGRADEQFF. The CDR3 DNA is TGTGCCAGCAGGGGCAGGGCGGATGAGCAGTTCTTC. Combining the CDR3 with reference TRBV2 and TRBJ2-1 gives the whole variable domain EPEVTQTPSHQVTQMGQEVILRCVPISNHLYFYWYRQILGQKVEFLVSFYNNEISEKSEIFDDQFSVERPDGSNFTLKIRSTKLEDSAMYFCASRGRADEQFFGPGTRLTVL.

The V and J genes are TRBV18 and TRBJ2-2, with TRBD1 as a possible D gene (6 bases). With 3 bases removed from V and 1 base from J, the gap between germline ends came to 9 bases. CDR3 length: 15 residues. From germline, CDR1 is KGHSH and CDR2 LQKENI. For the CDR3, the DNA is TGTGCCAGCTCACCTCCGGGACAGAACACCGGGGAGCTGTTTTTT. This codes for CASSPPGQNTGELFF.

Only a few counts were recorded for this clonotype. The rearrangement links TRBV2 to TRBJ1-2; no clear D. Germline V gives CDR1 SNHLY, CDR2 FYNNEI. V lost 3 bases and J 6 bases, leaving 17 bases between the germline ends. There are 15 residues in the CDR3. As DNA, the CDR3 is TGTGCCAGCAGTGACTCGACGGCTACGCGGAATGGCTACACCTTC. Translation: CASSDSTATRNGYTF.

This clonotype came up many times. This chain's CDR3 is CASSLYGLAGLNTGELFF. CDR3 bases: TGTGCCAGCAGCTTGTACGGACTAGCGGGGTTAAATACCGGGGAGCTGTTTTTT. This chain links TRBV5-5 with TRBJ2-2, with TRBD2 identical over 12 bases. Looked up from germline, CDR1 is SGHKS and CDR2 is YYEKEE (reference sequence). The CDR3 extends over 18 amino acids. The junction had 9 bases not matched to a gene; V was cut back by 1 base and J by 5 bases.

J is TRBJ1-2 and V is TRBV9, with D unresolved. The germline V gene has CDR1 SGDLS and CDR2 YYNGEE. The CDR3 loop spans 12 amino acids. Trimming cost V 0 bases and J 8 bases, with 8 bases left between them. The CDR3 nucleotides read TGTGCCAGCAGCGTAGGGCCCAGCGGCTACACCTTC. The encoded protein is CASSVGPSGYTF. Drawing the rest from reference TRBV9 and TRBJ1-2, the complete variable domain is DSGVTQTPKHLITATGQRVTLRCSPRSGDLSVYWYQQSLDQGLQFLIQYYNGEERAKGNILERFSAQQFPDLHSELNLSSLELGDSALYFCASSVGPSGYTFGSGTRLTVV.

This clonotype was seen repeatedly, ten times or more. The chain combines TRBV7-9 with TRBJ2-7, with TRBD2 matching over 9 bases. The CDR3 is made up of 14 amino acids. The V gene's germline CDR1 is SEHNR and CDR2 FQNEAQ (reference sequence). V was pared by 4 bases and J by 2 bases, with 3 bases of the junction left unmatched. CDR3 coding DNA: TGTGCCAGCAGCTCTATAGCGGGGGCCTACGAGCAGTACTTC. Protein product: CASSSIAGAYEQYF.

This clonotype showed up just a few times. The chain links TRBV6-2 or TRBV6-3 to TRBJ2-1, with TRBD2 matching over 7 bases. V trimming: 5 bases; J trimming: 1 base; junction bases outside the gene matches: 11. Germline V lookup: CDR1 MNHEY, CDR2 SVGEGT. The CDR3 is 17 amino acids. The CDR3 coding sequence is TGTGCCAGCAGTCACCGGGGGGACGGATGGTCCTACAATGAGCAGTTCTTC. Its translation is CASSHRGDGWSYNEQFF.

The chain links TRBV7-9 to TRBJ2-3; D is possibly TRBD2 (6 bases). CDR1 SEHNR and CDR2 FQNEAQ come from the germline V gene (reference sequence). This CDR3 is built from 16 residues. The V and J ends lost 6 bases and 2 bases respectively, with 18 bases between them. CDR3 sequence (DNA): TGTGCCAGCAGACCCGGGAGAGGTCTTTACACAGATACGCAGTATTTT. Protein product: CASRPGRGLYTDTQYF.

This clonotype has ten or more counts. The gene calls are TRBV7-9 and TRBJ1-1; D unclear. The CDR3 contains 12 residues. With 6 bases removed from V and 3 bases from J, the gap between germline ends came to 8 bases. Germline V lookup: CDR1 SEHNR, CDR2 FQNEAQ (reference sequence). The CDR3 DNA reads TGTGCCAGCAGTTCCATGTACACTGAAGCTTTCTTT. Translation: CASSSMYTEAFF. The full variable domain, its missing parts supplied by reference TRBV7-9 and TRBJ1-1, is DTGVSQNPRHKITKRGQNVTFRCDPISEHNRLYWYRQTLGQGPEFLTYFQNEAQLEKSRLLSDRFSAERPKGSFSTLEIQRTEQGDSAMYLCASSSMYTEAFFGQGTRLTVV.

This clonotype was seen a handful of times. This rearrangement joins TRBV6-6 to TRBJ1-1; TRBD1 matches 10 bases. This CDR3 spans 17 amino acids. Germline CDR1 reads MNHNY; CDR2 reads SVGAGI (reference sequence). V lost 0 bases to trimming and J lost 1 base; unmatched junction nucleotides: 5. CDR3 DNA sequence: TGTGCCAGCAGTTACTCTAGGACAGGGGGGACGAACACTGAAGCTTTCTTT. Its protein is CASSYSRTGGTNTEAFF.

This clonotype was seen ten or more times. The V call is TRBV7-2, the J call TRBJ1-1, with 8 bases fitting TRBD1. Germline values: CDR1 SGHTA, CDR2 FQGNSA. The ends lost 5 bases at V and 1 base at J; junction bases unmatched: 3. The CDR3 contains 14 residues. The CDR3 sequence is CASSPDRANTEAFF. CDR3 nucleotides: TGTGCCAGCAGCCCGGACAGGGCGAACACTGAAGCTTTCTTT.